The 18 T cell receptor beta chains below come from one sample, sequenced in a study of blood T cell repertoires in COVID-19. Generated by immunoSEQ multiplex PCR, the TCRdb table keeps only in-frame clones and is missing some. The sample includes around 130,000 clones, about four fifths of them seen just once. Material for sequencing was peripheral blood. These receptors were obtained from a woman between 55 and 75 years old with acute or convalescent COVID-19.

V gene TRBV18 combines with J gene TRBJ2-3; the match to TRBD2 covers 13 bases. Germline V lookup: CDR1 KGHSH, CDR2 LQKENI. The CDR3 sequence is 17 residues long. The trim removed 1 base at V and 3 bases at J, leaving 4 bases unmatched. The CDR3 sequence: CASSPRPGLAGTDTQYF. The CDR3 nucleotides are TGTGCCAGCTCACCACGCCCGGGACTAGCGGGGACAGATACGCAGTATTTT.

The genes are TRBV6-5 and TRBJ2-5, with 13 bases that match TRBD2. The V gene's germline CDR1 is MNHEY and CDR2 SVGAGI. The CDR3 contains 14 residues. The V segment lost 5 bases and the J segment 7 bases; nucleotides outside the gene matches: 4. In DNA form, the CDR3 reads TGTGCCAGCAGTAAGACTAGCGGGGGGACGACCCAGTACTTC. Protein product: CASSKTSGGTTQYF.

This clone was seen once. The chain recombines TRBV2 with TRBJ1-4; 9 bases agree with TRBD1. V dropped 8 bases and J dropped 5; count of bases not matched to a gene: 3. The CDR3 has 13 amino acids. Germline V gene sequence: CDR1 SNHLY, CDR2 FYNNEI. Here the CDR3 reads CASSGTGNEKLFF. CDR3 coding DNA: TGTGCCAGCTCCGGGACAGGGAATGAAAAACTGTTTTTT.

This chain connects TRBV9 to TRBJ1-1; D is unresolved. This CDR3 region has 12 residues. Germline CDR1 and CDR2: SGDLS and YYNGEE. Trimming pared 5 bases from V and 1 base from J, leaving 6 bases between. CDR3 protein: CASSSWNTEAFF. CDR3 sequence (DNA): TGTGCCAGCAGTTCTTGGAACACTGAAGCTTTCTTT.

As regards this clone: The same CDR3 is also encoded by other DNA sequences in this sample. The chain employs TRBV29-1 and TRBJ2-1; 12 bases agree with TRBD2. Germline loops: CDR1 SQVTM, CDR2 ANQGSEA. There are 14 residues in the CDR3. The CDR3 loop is CSTSGGTAGHEQFF. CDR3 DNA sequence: TGCAGTACTAGCGGGGGGACCGCGGGCCATGAGCAGTTCTTC.

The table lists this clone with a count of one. The CDR3 sequence: CASSIATGTPQNIQYF. The CDR3, as DNA: TGTGCCAGTAGTATTGCCACCGGGACACCCCAAAACATTCAGTACTTC. The V call is TRBV19, the J call TRBJ2-4; D is possibly TRBD1 (6 bases). Deletions cut 3 bases from V and 5 bases from J, with 17 bases between. CDR1 LNHDA and CDR2 SQIVND come from the germline V gene (reference sequence). This CDR3 has 16 residues.

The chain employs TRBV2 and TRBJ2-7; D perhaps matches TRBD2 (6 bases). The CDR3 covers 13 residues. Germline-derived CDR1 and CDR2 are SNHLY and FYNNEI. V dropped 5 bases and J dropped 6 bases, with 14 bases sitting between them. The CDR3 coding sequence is TGTGCCAGCAGTCTCGGGCGGGGAAGCGAGCAGTACGTC. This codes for CASSLGRGSEQYV.

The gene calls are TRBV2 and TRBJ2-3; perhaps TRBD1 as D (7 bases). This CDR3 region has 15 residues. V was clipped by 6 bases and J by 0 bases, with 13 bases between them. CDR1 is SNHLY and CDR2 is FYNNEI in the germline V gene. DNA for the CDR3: TGTGCCAGCAGGTCGGAGGGGGCTAGCACAGATACGCAGTATTTT. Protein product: CASRSEGASTDTQYF.

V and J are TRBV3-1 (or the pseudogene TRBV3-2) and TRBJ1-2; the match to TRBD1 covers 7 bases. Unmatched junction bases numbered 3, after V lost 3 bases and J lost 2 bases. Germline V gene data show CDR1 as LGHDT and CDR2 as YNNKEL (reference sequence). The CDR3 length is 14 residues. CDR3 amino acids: CASSHLQGNYGYTF. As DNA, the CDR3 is TGTGCCAGCAGCCACCTACAGGGGAACTATGGCTACACCTTC.

CDR3 DNA: TGTGCCAGCAGCGTAGGTCTTGGGGCAGGGTTTATCACAGATACGCAGTATTTT. Translation gives CASSVGLGAGFITDTQYF. This chain uses TRBV9 with TRBJ2-3; D is possibly TRBD1 (5 bases). With 0 bases removed from V and 2 bases from J, the gap between germline ends came to 19 bases. This CDR3 comprises 18 residues. Looked up from germline, CDR1 is SGDLS and CDR2 is YYNGEE.

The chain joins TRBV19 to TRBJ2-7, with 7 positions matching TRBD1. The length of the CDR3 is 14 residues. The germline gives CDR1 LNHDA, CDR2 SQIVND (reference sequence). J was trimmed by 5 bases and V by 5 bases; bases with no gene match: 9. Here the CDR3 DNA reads TGTGCCAGTAGTCCGGGACAGTTGTACCACGAGCAGTACTTC. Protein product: CASSPGQLYHEQYF.

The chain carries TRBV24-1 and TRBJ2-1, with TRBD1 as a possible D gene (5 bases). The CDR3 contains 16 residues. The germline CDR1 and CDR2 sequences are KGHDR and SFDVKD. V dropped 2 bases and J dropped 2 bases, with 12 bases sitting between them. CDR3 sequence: CATSDYRGETYNEQFF. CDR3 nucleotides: TGTGCCACCAGTGATTATAGGGGCGAAACCTACAATGAGCAGTTCTTC.

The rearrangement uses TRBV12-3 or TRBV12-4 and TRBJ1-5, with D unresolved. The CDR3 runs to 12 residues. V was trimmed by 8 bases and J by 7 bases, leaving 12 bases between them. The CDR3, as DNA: TGTGCCAGCCGCTCTCGCGGGCAGCCCCAGCATTTT. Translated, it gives CASRSRGQPQHF.

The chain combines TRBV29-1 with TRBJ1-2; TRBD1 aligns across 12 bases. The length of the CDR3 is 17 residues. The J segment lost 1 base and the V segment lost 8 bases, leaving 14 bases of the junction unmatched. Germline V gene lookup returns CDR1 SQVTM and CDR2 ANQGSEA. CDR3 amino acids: CSFRDRGLLGFNYGYTF. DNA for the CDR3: TGCAGCTTCCGGGACAGGGGGCTTCTGGGGTTTAACTATGGCTACACCTTC.

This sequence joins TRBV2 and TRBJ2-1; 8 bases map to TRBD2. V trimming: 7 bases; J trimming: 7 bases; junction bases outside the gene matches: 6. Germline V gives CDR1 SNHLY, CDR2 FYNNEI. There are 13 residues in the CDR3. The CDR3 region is CASNVAGKNEQFF. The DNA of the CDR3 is TGTGCCAGCAACGTAGCGGGAAAGAATGAGCAGTTCTTC.

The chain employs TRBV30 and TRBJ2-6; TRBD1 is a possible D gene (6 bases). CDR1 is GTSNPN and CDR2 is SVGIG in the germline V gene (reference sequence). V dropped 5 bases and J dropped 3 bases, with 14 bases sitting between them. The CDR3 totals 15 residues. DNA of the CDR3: TGTGCCTGGCATACAGGGAGTTATGGGGCCAACGTCCTGACTTTC. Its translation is CAWHTGSYGANVLTF.

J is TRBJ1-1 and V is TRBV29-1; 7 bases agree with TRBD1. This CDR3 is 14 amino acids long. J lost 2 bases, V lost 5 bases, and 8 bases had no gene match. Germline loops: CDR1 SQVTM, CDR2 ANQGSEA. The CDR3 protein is CSVNNRGFNTEAFF. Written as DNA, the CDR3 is TGCAGCGTTAATAACAGGGGATTTAACACTGAAGCTTTCTTT.

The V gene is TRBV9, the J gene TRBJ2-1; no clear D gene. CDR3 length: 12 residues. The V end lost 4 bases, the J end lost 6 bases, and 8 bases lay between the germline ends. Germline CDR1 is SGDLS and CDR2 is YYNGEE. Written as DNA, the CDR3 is TGTGCCAGCAGCCATGACTTCAATGAGCAGTTCTTC. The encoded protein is CASSHDFNEQFF.